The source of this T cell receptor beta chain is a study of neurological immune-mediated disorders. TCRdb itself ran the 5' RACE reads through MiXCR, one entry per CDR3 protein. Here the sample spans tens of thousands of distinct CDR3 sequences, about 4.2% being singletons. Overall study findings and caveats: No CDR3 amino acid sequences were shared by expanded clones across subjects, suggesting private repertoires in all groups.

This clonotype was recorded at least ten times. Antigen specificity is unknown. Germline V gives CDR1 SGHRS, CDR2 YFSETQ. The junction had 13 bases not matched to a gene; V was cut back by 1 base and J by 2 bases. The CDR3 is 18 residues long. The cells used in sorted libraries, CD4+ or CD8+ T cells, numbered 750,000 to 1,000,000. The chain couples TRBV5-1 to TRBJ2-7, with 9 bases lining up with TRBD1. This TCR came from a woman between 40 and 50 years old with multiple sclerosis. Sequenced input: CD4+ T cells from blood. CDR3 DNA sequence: TGCGCCAGCAGCTTGACAGGGGGAGGGAGGGACAGGGCCTACGAGCAGTACTTC. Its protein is CASSLTGGGRDRAYEQYF.